The clone carrying this T cell receptor beta chain was observed many times. No antigen is known for it. The data derive from a study of CD8 T cells in ankylosing spondylitis. General observations from the study: Reactive arthritis synovial fluid and blood previously showed some of these motif variants. Characteristic of ankylosing spondylitis blood, it appeared, was a TCR beta motif comprising 7 to 9 highly homologous variants.

It was by quantitative 5'-RACE with molecular barcodes that TCR beta libraries were made. TCRdb passed the 5' RACE reads through MiXCR, listing each CDR3 protein once. Of approximately 250,000 distinct CDR3 sequences listed, under 8.5% are singletons. V was cut by 4 bases and J by 4 bases, with 16 bases left in between. The CDR3 extends over 15 amino acids. The germline gives CDR1 MNHEY, CDR2 SVGAGI. This chain connects TRBV6-5 to TRBJ1-1, with D unresolved. The sequence came from a female donor with ankylosing spondylitis or in good health (not recorded which). Sequenced: blood, either unsorted or a sorted T cell fraction (not recorded which). The CDR3, as DNA: TGTGCCAGCAGTTCCCTAGACGGGGTGAGCACTGAAGCTTTCTTT. It translates to CASSSLDGVSTEAFF.